Listed here are 3 T cell receptor beta chains from one sample, sequenced in a study of PD-1 blockade in classical Hodgkin lymphoma. Described time point: cycle 4 day 1 (C4D1), after 6 weeks of nivolumab. In every patient, relapse followed autologous stem cell transplantation, while exposure to brentuximab vedotin differed. Clones were read by immunoSEQ multiplex PCR, and TCRdb kept only the in-frame ones, dropping some. In the table there are approximately 110,000 clones, roughly 90% of which are singletons. This sample comprised peripheral blood mononuclear cells (PBMCs), obtained before the fourth cycle of nivolumab. Source of these receptors: a human donor with classical Hodgkin lymphoma.

The chain combines TRBV5-1 with TRBJ1-2; D may be TRBD1 (6 bases). Germline CDR1 is SGHRS and CDR2 is YFSETQ. V gave up 5 bases and J gave up 6 bases, with 20 bases separating them. The CDR3 runs to 15 residues. CDR3 protein: CASRIPMGAKDGYTF. CDR3 sequence (DNA): TGCGCCAGCAGGATCCCCATGGGGGCAAAAGATGGCTACACCTTC.

V gene TRBV13 combines with J gene TRBJ2-3; 12 positions match TRBD2. The CDR3 has 17 residues. Germline-derived CDR1 and CDR2 are PRHDT and FYEKMQ (reference sequence). V trimming: 4 bases; J trimming: 3 bases; junction bases outside the gene matches: 8. CDR3 region: CASSSYWTSGTTDTQYF. The CDR3 DNA follows: TGTGCCAGCAGCTCCTATTGGACTAGCGGGACGACAGATACGCAGTATTTT.

The table lists this clone with a count of one. The V call is TRBV11-2, the J call TRBJ2-1; 7 nucleotides align to TRBD1. V lost 5 bases and J lost 9; bases outside the gene matches: 4. The CDR3 consists of 12 residues. Germline CDR1 and CDR2: SGHAT and FQNNGV. The DNA of the CDR3 is TGTGCCAGCAGCCCCGAGGGGGCTGAGCAGTTCTTC. It yields the protein CASSPEGAEQFF.